The clone carrying this TCR beta chain was found a few times. The antigen is not known. These data come from a study of identical twins. General study points: Models underestimated out-of-frame TCR alpha sharing in monozygotic twins. Whereas memory repertoires showed no such difference, abundant cord blood beta clonotypes carried fewer insertions.

Unique molecular identifiers were present on cDNA, and template switching added a universal primer site. MiXCR was run by TCRdb on the 5' RACE reads, yielding one entry per CDR3 protein. The sample contains hundreds of thousands of distinct CDR3 sequences, 9% to 15% of which appear only once. The CDR3 totals 15 residues. From germline, CDR1 is LGHNA and CDR2 YNFKEQ. The V and J ends lost 4 bases and 4 bases respectively, with 13 bases between them. These same records also appear under a second study, on yellow fever vaccine responses in identical twins.

The genes are TRBV4-2 and TRBJ2-2; perhaps TRBD2 as D (5 bases). Sequenced input: PBMCs. This clonotype was obtained from a woman between 18 and 30 years old in good health. CDR3 region: CASSPVGGSTGELFF. CDR3 nucleotides: TGTGCCAGCAGCCCCGTGGGTGGGAGCACCGGGGAGCTGTTTTTT.